What follows are 13 T cell receptor beta chains derived from one specimen sequenced in a study of radiotherapy plus CTLA-4 blockade in lung cancer. Clones were read by immunoSEQ multiplex PCR, and TCRdb kept only the in-frame ones, dropping some. There are around 40,000 clones in the sample; more than 80% occur only once, and 5.5% to 7% lies in the top ten. The sample consisted of peripheral blood, taken from a patient treated with radiotherapy plus ipilimumab. The receptor set was obtained from a human donor with non-small cell lung cancer who had stable disease on radiotherapy plus ipilimumab.

This chain connects TRBV6-1 to TRBJ1-5; 9 nucleotides line up with TRBD1. This CDR3 has 20 amino acids. Per germline, CDR1 MNHNS and CDR2 SASEGT. The V gene end was trimmed by 4 bases and the J gene end by 0 bases; junction bases not matched to a gene: 16. CDR3 sequence: CASSGFGTGHRFYSNQPQHF. CDR3 DNA: TGTGCCAGCAGTGGTTTCGGGACAGGGCACCGATTCTATAGCAATCAGCCCCAGCATTTT.

This chain joins TRBV2 and TRBJ1-3, with D maybe TRBD1 (5 bases). The length of the CDR3 is 15 residues. Germline CDR1 and CDR2: SNHLY and FYNNEI. V dropped 5 bases and J dropped 4 bases, with 15 bases sitting between them. The CDR3 here is CASSPRQLIGNTIYF. CDR3 nucleotides: TGTGCCAGCAGTCCAAGACAGCTAATAGGAAACACCATATATTTT.

This sequence joins TRBV7-2 and TRBJ2-7, with D possibly matching TRBD1 (6 bases). This CDR3 has 14 amino acids. CDR1 is SGHTA, CDR2 FQGNSA, per germline. Trimming removed 5 bases at V and 5 bases at J, with 16 bases between. The CDR3 region has the DNA TGTGCCAGCAGCCCCGGACAGCCCGCCCACGAGCAGTACTTC. Protein: CASSPGQPAHEQYF. Full variable domain (remainder filled in from reference TRBV7-2 and TRBJ2-7): GAGVSQSPSNKVTEKGKDVELRCDPISGHTALYWYRQSLGQGLEFLIYFQGNSAPDKSGLPSDRFSAERTGGSVSTLTIQRTQQEDSAVYLCASSPGQPAHEQYFGPGTRLTVT.

V gene TRBV7-6 combines with J gene TRBJ2-1, with D perhaps TRBD2 (6 bases). CDR3 length equals 16 residues. Germline CDR1 reads SGHVS; CDR2 reads FNYEAQ. V lost 5 bases and J lost 5, with 19 bases in between. DNA for the CDR3: TGTGCCAGCAGCCCCCAAGGGGCGGGGACTCACAATGAGCAGTTCTTC. Encoded protein: CASSPQGAGTHNEQFF.

This clone was observed once. V and J are TRBV27 and TRBJ1-4; 10 positions match TRBD1. J was trimmed by 6 bases and V by 5 bases; bases with no gene match: 12. This CDR3 comprises 17 residues. Germline-derived CDR1 and CDR2 are MNHEY and SMNVEV (reference sequence). The CDR3 here is CASSTGQGGHSDEKLFF. The CDR3 DNA sequence: TGTGCCAGCAGTACCGGACAGGGGGGCCACTCGGATGAAAAACTGTTTTTT. Full variable domain (missing parts from reference TRBV27 and TRBJ1-4): EAQVTQNPRYLITVTGKKLTVTCSQNMNHEYMSWYRQDPGLGLRQIYYSMNVEVTDKGDVPEGYKVSRKEKRNFPLILESPSPNQTSLYFCASSTGQGGHSDEKLFFGSGTQLSVL.

The rearrangement links TRBV6-5 to TRBJ2-2; 7 bases map to TRBD1. There are 15 residues in the CDR3. V lost 1 base to trimming and J lost 5 bases; unmatched junction nucleotides: 4. Germline assignment: CDR1 MNHEY and CDR2 SVGAGI. This CDR3 is CASSYFSGGTGELFF. CDR3 coding DNA: TGTGCCAGCAGTTACTTTTCAGGGGGTACCGGGGAGCTGTTTTTT.

The chain links TRBV11-2 to TRBJ2-5; 8 nucleotides line up with TRBD1. The CDR3 has 14 residues. Germline-derived CDR1 and CDR2 are SGHAT and FQNNGV. V was pared by 5 bases and J by 1 base, with 3 bases of the junction left unmatched. CDR3 coding DNA: TGTGCCAGCAGCCAAGGACAGGGCCAAGAGACCCAGTACTTC. Translated: CASSQGQGQETQYF.

The J gene is TRBJ1-1, the V gene TRBV5-6; D is undetermined. The CDR3 sequence is 15 residues long. From germline, CDR1 is SGHDT and CDR2 YYEEEE. V was clipped by 2 bases and J by 4 bases, with 15 bases between them. The CDR3 DNA sequence: TGTGCCAGCAGCTTAGAACGCCTAGGCGGCACTGAAGCTTTCTTT. As protein: CASSLERLGGTEAFF.

The genes are TRBV11-3 and TRBJ2-2; D may be TRBD2 (5 bases). The germline V gene encodes CDR1 SGHNT and CDR2 YENEEA. CDR3 length equals 15 residues. V was clipped by 4 bases and J by 6 bases, with 15 bases between them. The CDR3 DNA follows: TGTGCCAGCAGCTCCCGAGCGGCGGGCGCCGGGGAGCTGTTTTTT. Protein product: CASSSRAAGAGELFF. Full variable domain (missing parts from reference TRBV11-3 and TRBJ2-2): EAGVVQSPRYKIIEKKQPVAFWCNPISGHNTLYWYLQNLGQGPELLIRYENEEAVDDSQLPKDRFSAERLKGVDSTLKIQPAELGDSAVYLCASSSRAAGAGELFFGEGSRLTVL.

The V gene is TRBV10-3, the J gene TRBJ2-2; tentative D call: TRBD1 (5 bases). The V gene lost 2 bases and the J gene lost 4 bases, with 11 bases spanning the gap. Germline CDR1 is ENHRY and CDR2 is SYGVKD. This CDR3 has 15 amino acids. Written as DNA, the CDR3 is TGTGCCATCAGTGAGAAAGGGGCGCCCACCGGGGAGCTGTTTTTT. This translates into CAISEKGAPTGELFF.

The V call is TRBV6-1, the J call TRBJ1-5; tentative D call: TRBD1 (6 bases). The germline V gene encodes CDR1 MNHNS and CDR2 SASEGT. The germline V and J ends were trimmed by 1 base and 9 bases, with 16 bases remaining between them. This CDR3 region has 15 residues. The CDR3 nucleotides are TGTGCCAGCAGTGAAGTGGGGGGGGGCCCTAGGCCCCAGCATTTT. Translating it yields CASSEVGGGPRPQHF.

The J gene is TRBJ1-2, the V gene TRBV2, with 10 bases identical to TRBD1. The germline V gene has CDR1 SNHLY and CDR2 FYNNEI. The V gene end was trimmed by 2 bases and the J gene end by 4 bases; junction bases not matched to a gene: 4. The CDR3 runs to 15 residues. The CDR3 DNA sequence: TGTGCCAGCAGTGAAATGGGGACAGGGGTCTATGGCTACACCTTC. Protein product: CASSEMGTGVYGYTF.

The chain carries TRBV7-9 and TRBJ2-5; D gene ambiguous. Germline V gene lookup returns CDR1 SEHNR and CDR2 FQNEAQ (reference sequence). The CDR3 extends over 15 amino acids. V was cut by 2 bases and J by 5 bases, with 15 bases left in between. The CDR3 here is CASSLIATTRETQYF. The CDR3 DNA reads TGTGCCAGCAGCTTAATTGCAACTACGAGGGAGACCCAGTACTTC.